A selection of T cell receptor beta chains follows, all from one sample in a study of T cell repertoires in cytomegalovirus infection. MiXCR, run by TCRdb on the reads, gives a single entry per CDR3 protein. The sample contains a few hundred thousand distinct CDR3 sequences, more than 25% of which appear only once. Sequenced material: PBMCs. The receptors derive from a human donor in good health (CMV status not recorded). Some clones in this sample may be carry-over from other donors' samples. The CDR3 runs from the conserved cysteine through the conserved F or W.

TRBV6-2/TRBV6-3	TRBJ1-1	CASRVDAVTEAFF
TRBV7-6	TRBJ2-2	CASSLTTVGTGELFF
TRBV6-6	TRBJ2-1	CASWRTSSYNEQFF
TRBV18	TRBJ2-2	CASSPTTGGVTGELFF
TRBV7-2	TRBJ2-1	CASRPGGGSVHEQFF
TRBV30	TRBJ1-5	CAWSGGSNQPQHF
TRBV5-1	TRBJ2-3	CASSLTSSGLGDTQYF
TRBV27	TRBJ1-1	CASGTDRMNTEAFF
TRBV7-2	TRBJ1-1	CASSLAVPDYEAFF
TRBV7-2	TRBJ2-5	CASSSRSTGGRETQYF
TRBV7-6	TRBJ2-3	CASSSQGATDTQYF
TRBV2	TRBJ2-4	CASRGGTGERGNIQYF
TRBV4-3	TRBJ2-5	CASSQVATGFASGSLGETQYF
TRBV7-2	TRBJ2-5	CASSLGLNRGKTQYF
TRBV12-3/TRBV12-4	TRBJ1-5	CASSLGGGRNQPQHF
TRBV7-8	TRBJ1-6	CASSSDGRRSYNSPLHF
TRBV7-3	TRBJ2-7	CASSRQGGTYEQYF
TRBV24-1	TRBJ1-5	CATSDPSAGGNQPQHF
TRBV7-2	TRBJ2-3	CASSLALGVGGTDTQYF
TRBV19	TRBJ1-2	CASNNVSPDYGYTF
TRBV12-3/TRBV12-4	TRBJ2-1	CASSTGPYNEQFF
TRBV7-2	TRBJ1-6	CASSFRGGGDSPLHF
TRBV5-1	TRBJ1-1	CASSVRTGDEAFF
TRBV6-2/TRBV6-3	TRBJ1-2	CASSYVPKDGYTF
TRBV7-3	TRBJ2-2	CASSLMRNPNTGELFF